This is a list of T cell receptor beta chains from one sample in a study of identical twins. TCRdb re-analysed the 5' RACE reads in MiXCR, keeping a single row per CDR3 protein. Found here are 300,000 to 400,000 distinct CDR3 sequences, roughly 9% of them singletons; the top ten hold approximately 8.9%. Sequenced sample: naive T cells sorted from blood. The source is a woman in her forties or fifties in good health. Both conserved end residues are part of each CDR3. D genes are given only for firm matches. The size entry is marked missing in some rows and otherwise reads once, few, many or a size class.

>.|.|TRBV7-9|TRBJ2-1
TGTGCCAGCAGCCCCCGTAGCGCTCCCTACAATGAGCAGTTCTTC
CASSPRSAPYNEQFF
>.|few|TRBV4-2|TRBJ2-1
TGTGCCAGCAGCCAAGAGGCGGGAACGGGACCTGGGTACAATGAGCAGTTCTTC
CASSQEAGTGPGYNEQFF
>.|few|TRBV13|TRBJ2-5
TGTGCCAGCAGCTCGACAGGCTTGGGGACCCAGTACTTC
CASSSTGLGTQYF
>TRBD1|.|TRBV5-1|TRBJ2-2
TGCGCCAGCAGCTTGACGGCAGGGGGCCAAGGGGAGCTGTTTTTT
CASSLTAGGQGELFF
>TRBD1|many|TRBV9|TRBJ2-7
TGTGCCAGCAGTCGGACAGGGCTCTCCTACGAGCAGTACTTC
CASSRTGLSYEQYF
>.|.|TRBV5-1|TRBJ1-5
TGCGCCAGCAGCTTTGAAGGCAATCAGCCCCAGCATTTT
CASSFEGNQPQHF
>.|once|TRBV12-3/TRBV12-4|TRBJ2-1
TGTGCCAGCGGATGGTCTAGATACAATGAGCAGTTCTTC
CASGWSRYNEQFF
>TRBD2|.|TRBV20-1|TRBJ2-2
TGCAGTGCTAGAGATCGGACTAGCGGGCGCACCGGGGAGCTGTTTTTT
CSARDRTSGRTGELFF
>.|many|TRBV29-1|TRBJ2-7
TGCAGCGTGACACTAGCTCACGAGCAGTACTTC
CSVTLAHEQYF
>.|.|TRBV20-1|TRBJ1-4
TGCAGTGCTAGTTTCCGGCACTCAACTAATGAAAAACTGTTTTTT
CSASFRHSTNEKLFF
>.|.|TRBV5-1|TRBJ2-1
TGCGCCAGCAGCGCTAACCGCCCAGGGACCAATGAGCAGTTCTTC
CASSANRPGTNEQFF
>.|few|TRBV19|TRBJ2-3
TGTGCCAGTAGTATCGGACTACTTAGCACAGATACGCAGTATTTT
CASSIGLLSTDTQYF
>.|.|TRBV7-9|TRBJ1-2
TGTGCCAGCAGCTTTCGGGACCCTGCCGTACGGGGCTACACCTTC
CASSFRDPAVRGYTF
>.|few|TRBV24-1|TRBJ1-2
TGTGCCACCAGTGACGGGACCTATGGCTACACCTTC
CATSDGTYGYTF
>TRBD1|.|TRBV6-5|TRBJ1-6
TGTGCCAGCAGTCCCAGGACAGGGGTATTGGGGGTCCCCCACTTT
CASSPRTGVLGVPHF
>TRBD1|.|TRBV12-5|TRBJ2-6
TGTGCTAGTGGTATCACGGGACAGGAGGGGATTAGGTCTGGGGCCAACGTCCTGACTTTC
CASGITGQEGIRSGANVLTF
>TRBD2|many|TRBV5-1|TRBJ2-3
TGCGCCAGCAGCGCAAGACTAGCGACTAGCACAGATACGCAGTATTTT
CASSARLATSTDTQYF
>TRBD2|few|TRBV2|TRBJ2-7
TGTGCCAGCATTCAGCGGGAGATGAGGGCCTACGAGCAGTACTTC
CASIQREMRAYEQYF
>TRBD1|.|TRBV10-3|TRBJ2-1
TGTGCCATCAGTGGGACAGGGTCTGATGAGCAGTTCTTC
CAISGTGSDEQFF
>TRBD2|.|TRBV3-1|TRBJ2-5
TGTGCCAGCAGCCAAGACGTGGAGCGGGGCCTACAAGAGACCCAGTACTTC
CASSQDVERGLQETQYF
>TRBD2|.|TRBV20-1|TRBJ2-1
TGCAGTGCTAGAGATCAGACTAGCGGGAGTATCAATGAGCAGTTCTTC
CSARDQTSGSINEQFF
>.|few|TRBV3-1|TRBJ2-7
TGTGCCACGCGGGCTCCTCATAGGAACGAGCAGTACTTC
CATRAPHRNEQYF
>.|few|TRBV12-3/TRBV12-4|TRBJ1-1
TGTGCCAGCAGTATAACAGGAACGGTATCTTTCTTT
CASSITGTVSFF
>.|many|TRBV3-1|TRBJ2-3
TGTGCCAGCAGTCGAGCGGGTACAGTCACAGATACGCAGTATTTT
CASSRAGTVTDTQYF
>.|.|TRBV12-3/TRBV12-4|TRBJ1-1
TGTGCCAGCAGTTCGTGGGGATACACTGAAGCTTTCTTT
CASSSWGYTEAFF
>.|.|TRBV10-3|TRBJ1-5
TGTGCCATCAGTGAGTCCCCATTGGGGCCCCAGCATTTT
CAISESPLGPQHF
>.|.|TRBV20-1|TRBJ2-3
TGCAGTGCTAGTAAGGTGGTAGGATTGGAGGATACGCAGTATTTT
CSASKVVGLEDTQYF
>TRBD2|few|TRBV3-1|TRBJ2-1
TGTGCCAGCAGCCGCAACAGCGGGAGCCACTACAATGAGCAGTTCTTC
CASSRNSGSHYNEQFF
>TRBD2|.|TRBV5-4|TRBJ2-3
TGTGCCAGCAGCTTGAGAAGGGGAGGGACAGATACGCAGTATTTT
CASSLRRGGTDTQYF
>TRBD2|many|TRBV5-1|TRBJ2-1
TGCGCCAGCAGCTTGGCCGGGACTAGTCGGTTTAATGAGCAGTTCTTC
CASSLAGTSRFNEQFF
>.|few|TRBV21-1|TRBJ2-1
TGTGCCAGCAGCAAAGCCGGCGGTCTAGCCTACAATGAGCAGTTCTTC
CASSKAGGLAYNEQFF
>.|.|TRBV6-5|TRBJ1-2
TGTGCCAGCAGGGACAAAGGGAGGGACTATGGCTACACCTTC
CASRDKGRDYGYTF
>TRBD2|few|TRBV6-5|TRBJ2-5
TGTGCCAGCAGTTCAAGACACCTGGGACTAGCGAAGACCCAGTACTTC
CASSSRHLGLAKTQYF
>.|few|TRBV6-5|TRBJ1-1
TGTGCCAGCAGTTACTCTGACGGGATGAACACTGAAGCTTTCTTT
CASSYSDGMNTEAFF
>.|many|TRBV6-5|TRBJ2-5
TGTGCCAGCAGTTACCACTACTTGGAGACCCAGTACTTC
CASSYHYLETQYF
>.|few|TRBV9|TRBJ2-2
TGTGCCAGCAGCATGGTGCTACCGGGACCGCTTCGAAATGGGCTGTTTTTT
CASSMVLPGPLRNGLFF
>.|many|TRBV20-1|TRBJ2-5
TGCAGTGCACGAGGCCTGTCTGTCCTACCAGAGACCCAGTACTTC
CSARGLSVLPETQYF
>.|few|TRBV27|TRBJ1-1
TGTGCCAGCAGTCCTTCAACCGGGGCCTACACTGAAGCTTTCTTT
CASSPSTGAYTEAFF
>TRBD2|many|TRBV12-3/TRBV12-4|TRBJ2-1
TGTGCCAGCAGTGAGGTTAGGCCTAGCGGGGCGGGTGAGCAGTTCTTC
CASSEVRPSGAGEQFF
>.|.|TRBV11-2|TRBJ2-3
TGTGCCAGCAGCTTTCTAGCACGGAGCACAGATACGCAGTATTTT
CASSFLARSTDTQYF
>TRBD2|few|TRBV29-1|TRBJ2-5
TGCAGCGTTGATGGTCTAGCGGGACGAGAAGAGACCCAGTACTTC
CSVDGLAGREETQYF
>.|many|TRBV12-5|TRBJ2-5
TGTGCTAGTGGTTTCTGGGGAGTGTACCAAGAGACCCAGTACTTC
CASGFWGVYQETQYF
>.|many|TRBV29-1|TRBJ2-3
TGCAGCGTTGATGGGCGGGGCAGGGGCACAGATACGCAGTATTTT
CSVDGRGRGTDTQYF
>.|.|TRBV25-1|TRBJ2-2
TGTGCCAGCAGACGGTACACCGGGGAGCTGTTTTTT
CASRRYTGELFF
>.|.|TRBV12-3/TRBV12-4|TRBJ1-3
TGTGCCAGCAGTTCACAGGGCCAATCTGGAAACACCATATATTTT
CASSSQGQSGNTIYF
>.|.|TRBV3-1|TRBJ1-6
TGTGCCAGCAGCCAAGATTTGGTAACCCTCCACTTT
CASSQDLVTLHF
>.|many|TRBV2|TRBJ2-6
TGTGCCAGCAGGGACTCTGGGGCCAACGTCCTGACTTTC
CASRDSGANVLTF
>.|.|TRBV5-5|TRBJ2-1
TGTGCCAGCAGCTTGACGTTACTAGCAGCCTACAATGAGCAGTTCTTC
CASSLTLLAAYNEQFF
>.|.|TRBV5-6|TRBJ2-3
TGTGCCAGCAGCTTGAGGCAGGGGATACTCACAGATACGCAGTATTTT
CASSLRQGILTDTQYF
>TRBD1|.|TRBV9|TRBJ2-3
TGTGCCAGCAGCGAGGACAGGGTAGGGACAGATACGCAGTATTTT
CASSEDRVGTDTQYF
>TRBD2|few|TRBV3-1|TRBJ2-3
TGTGCCAGCAGCCAAACTAGCGGGCCCACAGATACGCAGTATTTT
CASSQTSGPTDTQYF
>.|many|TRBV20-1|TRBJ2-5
TGCAGTGCTATGCCAGAAAGGGGCCGGGAGACCCAGTACTTC
CSAMPERGRETQYF
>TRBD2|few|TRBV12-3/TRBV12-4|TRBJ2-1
TGTGCCAGCAGTGAGCGGGAGGGCCTTAATGAGCAGTTCTTC
CASSEREGLNEQFF
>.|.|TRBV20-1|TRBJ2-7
TGCAGTGCTAGTAAGAGGTCCTACGAGCAGTACTTC
CSASKRSYEQYF
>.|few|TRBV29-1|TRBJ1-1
TGCAGCGTGGGGGCAGGGTGGAACACTGAAGCTTTCTTT
CSVGAGWNTEAFF
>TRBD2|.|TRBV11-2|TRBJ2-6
TGTGCCAGCAGCTTAGTCGGGACTACAAGATTACACACTGGGGCCAACGTCCTGACTTTC
CASSLVGTTRLHTGANVLTF
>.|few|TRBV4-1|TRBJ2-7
TGCGCCAGCAGCCTGACCGGGGGCGGGTCCCCCTACGAGCAGTACTTC
CASSLTGGGSPYEQYF
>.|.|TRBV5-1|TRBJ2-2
TGCGCCAGCAGCGACGACCTAGCGAACACCGGGGAGCTGTTTTTT
CASSDDLANTGELFF
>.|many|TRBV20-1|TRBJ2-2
TGCAGTGCCATGACAGAGACCGGGGAGCTGTTTTTT
CSAMTETGELFF
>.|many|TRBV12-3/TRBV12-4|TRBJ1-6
TGTGCCAGCAGTTTAGCTTCTAATTCACCCCTCCACTTT
CASSLASNSPLHF